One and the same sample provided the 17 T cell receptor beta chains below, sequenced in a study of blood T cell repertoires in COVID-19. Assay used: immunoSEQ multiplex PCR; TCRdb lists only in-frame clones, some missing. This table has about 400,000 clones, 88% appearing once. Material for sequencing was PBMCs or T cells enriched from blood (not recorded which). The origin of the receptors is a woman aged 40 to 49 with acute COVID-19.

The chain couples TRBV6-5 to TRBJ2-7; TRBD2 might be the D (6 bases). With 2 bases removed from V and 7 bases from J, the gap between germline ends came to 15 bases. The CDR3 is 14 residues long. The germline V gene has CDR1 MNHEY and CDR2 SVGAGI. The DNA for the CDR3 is TGTGCCAGCAGTTACGGAGGGCCTGGGAGTGAGCAGTACTTC. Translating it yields CASSYGGPGSEQYF.

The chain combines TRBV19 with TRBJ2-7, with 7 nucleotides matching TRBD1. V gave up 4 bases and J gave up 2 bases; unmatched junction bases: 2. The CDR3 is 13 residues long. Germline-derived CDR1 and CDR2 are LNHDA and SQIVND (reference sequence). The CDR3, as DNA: TGTGCCAGTAGTAAAGACAGGGCCTACGAGCAGTACTTC. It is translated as CASSKDRAYEQYF.

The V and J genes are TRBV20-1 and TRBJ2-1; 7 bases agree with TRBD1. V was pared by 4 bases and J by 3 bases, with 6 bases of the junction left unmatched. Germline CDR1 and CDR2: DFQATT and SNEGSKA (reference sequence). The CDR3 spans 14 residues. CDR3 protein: CSAIDRVDYNEQFF. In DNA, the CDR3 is TGCAGTGCTATTGACAGGGTAGACTACAATGAGCAGTTCTTC.

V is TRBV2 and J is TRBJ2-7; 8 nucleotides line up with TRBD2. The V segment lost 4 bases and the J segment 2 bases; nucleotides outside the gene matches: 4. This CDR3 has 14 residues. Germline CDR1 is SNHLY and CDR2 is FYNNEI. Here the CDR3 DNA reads TGTGCCAGCAGTGTCATCGGGGGGGCCTACGAGCAGTACTTC. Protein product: CASSVIGGAYEQYF.

The CDR3 protein is CASSGARFLNTEAFF. CDR3 bases: TGTGCCAGCAGTGGAGCGAGGTTCCTGAACACTGAAGCTTTCTTT. The gene calls are TRBV25-1 and TRBJ1-1; D is undetermined. V lost 4 bases, J lost 0 bases, and 12 bases lay in between. This CDR3 region has 15 residues. The germline gives CDR1 MGHDK, CDR2 SYGVNS.

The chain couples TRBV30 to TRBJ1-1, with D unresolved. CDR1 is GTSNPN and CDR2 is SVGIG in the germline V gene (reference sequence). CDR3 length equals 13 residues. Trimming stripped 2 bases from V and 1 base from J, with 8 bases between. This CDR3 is CAWSLRGNTEAFF. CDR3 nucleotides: TGTGCCTGGAGTCTACGGGGGAACACTGAAGCTTTCTTT.

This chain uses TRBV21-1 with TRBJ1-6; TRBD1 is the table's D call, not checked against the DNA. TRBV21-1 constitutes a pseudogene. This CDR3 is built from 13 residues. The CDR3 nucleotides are TGTGCCAGATCCGGGACAGGTCATTCACCCCTCCACTTT. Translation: CARSGTGHSPLHF.

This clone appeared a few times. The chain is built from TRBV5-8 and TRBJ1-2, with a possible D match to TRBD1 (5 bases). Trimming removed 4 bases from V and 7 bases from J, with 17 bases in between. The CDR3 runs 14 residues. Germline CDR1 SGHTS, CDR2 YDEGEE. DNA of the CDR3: TGTGCCAGCAGCCACTCGGGGAGGGGAGGTGGCTACACCTTC. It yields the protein CASSHSGRGGGYTF.

The CDR3 DNA sequence: TGTGCCAGCAGTTCCCTGACAGGGGCCGGAAACACCATATATTTT. Its translation is CASSSLTGAGNTIYF. J is TRBJ1-3 and V is TRBV6-5; the match to TRBD1 covers 8 bases. After removal of 4 bases from V and 4 bases from J, the junction contained 6 bases not matched to a gene. This CDR3 comprises 15 residues. Germline V gene data show CDR1 as MNHEY and CDR2 as SVGAGI.

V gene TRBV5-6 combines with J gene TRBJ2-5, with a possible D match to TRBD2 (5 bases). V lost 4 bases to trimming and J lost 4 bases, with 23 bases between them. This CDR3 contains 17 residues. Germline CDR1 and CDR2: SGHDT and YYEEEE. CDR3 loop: CASSPAEGSPGRETQYF. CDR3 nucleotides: TGTGCCAGCAGCCCCGCCGAGGGTAGTCCCGGCCGAGAGACCCAGTACTTC.

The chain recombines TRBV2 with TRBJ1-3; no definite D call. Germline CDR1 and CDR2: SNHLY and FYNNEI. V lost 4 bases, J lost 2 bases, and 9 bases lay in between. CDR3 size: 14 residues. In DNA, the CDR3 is TGTGCCAGCAGTGTCCAGGCCGCTGGAAACACCATATATTTT. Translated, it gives CASSVQAAGNTIYF. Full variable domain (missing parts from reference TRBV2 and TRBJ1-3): EPEVTQTPSHQVTQMGQEVILRCVPISNHLYFYWYRQILGQKVEFLVSFYNNEISEKSEIFDDQFSVERPDGSNFTLKIRSTKLEDSAMYFCASSVQAAGNTIYFGEGSWLTVV.

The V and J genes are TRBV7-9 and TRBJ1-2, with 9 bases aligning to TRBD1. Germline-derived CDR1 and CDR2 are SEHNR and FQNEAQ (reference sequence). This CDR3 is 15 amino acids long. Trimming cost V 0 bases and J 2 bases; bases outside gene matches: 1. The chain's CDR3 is CASSLAGTGNYGYTF. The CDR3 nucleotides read TGTGCCAGCAGCTTAGCGGGGACAGGGAACTATGGCTACACCTTC.

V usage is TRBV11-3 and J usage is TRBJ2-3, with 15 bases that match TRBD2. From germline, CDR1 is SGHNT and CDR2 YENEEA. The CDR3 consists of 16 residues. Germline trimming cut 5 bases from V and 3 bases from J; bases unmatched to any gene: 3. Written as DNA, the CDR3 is TGTGCCAGCAGCCTGGGACTAGCGGGGGGTACAGATACGCAGTATTTT. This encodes CASSLGLAGGTDTQYF.

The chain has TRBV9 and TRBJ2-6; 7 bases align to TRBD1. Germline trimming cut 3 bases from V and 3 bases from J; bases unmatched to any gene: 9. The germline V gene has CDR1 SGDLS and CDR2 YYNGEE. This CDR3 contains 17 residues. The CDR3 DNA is TGTGCCAGCAGCGCCCAAACAGGGGAACTTGGGGCCAACGTCCTGACTTTC. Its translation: CASSAQTGELGANVLTF. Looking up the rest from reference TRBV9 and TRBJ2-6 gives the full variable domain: DSGVTQTPKHLITATGQRVTLRCSPRSGDLSVYWYQQSLDQGLQFLIQYYNGEERAKGNILERFSAQQFPDLHSELNLSSLELGDSALYFCASSAQTGELGANVLTFGAGSRLTVL.

The CDR3 DNA reads as TGCGCCAGCAGCTTCTCCGGGACAGGGGCGAGGGGCTACACCTTC. Its protein product is CASSFSGTGARGYTF. The chain combines TRBV5-1 with TRBJ1-2; 10 bases map to TRBD1. There are 15 residues in the CDR3. V dropped 2 bases and J dropped 8; count of bases not matched to a gene: 9. The V gene's germline CDR1 is SGHRS and CDR2 YFSETQ.

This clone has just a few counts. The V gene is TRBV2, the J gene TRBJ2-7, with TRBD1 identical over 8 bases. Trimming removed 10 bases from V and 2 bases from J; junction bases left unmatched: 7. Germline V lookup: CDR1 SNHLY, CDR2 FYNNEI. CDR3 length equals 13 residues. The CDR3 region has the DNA TGTGCCACTTCCCGGGACAGGACCTACGAGCAGTACTTC. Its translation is CATSRDRTYEQYF.

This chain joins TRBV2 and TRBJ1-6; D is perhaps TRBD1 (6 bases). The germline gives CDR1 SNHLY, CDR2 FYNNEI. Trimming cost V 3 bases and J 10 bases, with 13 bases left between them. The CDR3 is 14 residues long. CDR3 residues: CASSERDRISPLHF. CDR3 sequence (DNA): TGTGCCAGCAGTGAGCGTGACAGGATATCACCCCTCCACTTT. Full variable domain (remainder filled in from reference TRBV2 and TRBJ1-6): EPEVTQTPSHQVTQMGQEVILRCVPISNHLYFYWYRQILGQKVEFLVSFYNNEISEKSEIFDDQFSVERPDGSNFTLKIRSTKLEDSAMYFCASSERDRISPLHFGNGTRLTVT.